Listed below are T cell receptor beta chains from one sample, sequenced in a study of early T cells in non-severe SARS-CoV-2 infection. MiXCR, run by TCRdb on the 5' RACE reads, gives a single entry per CDR3 protein. The repertoire holds 86,000 or so distinct CDR3 sequences, with roughly 5.7% as singletons. The sequencing sample was made of whole blood. The receptor source for this set is an adult who was a healthcare worker with PCR-confirmed SARS-CoV-2 infection or an uninfected control (not recorded which). CDR3s include the opening cysteine and the closing phenylalanine or tryptophan. The D gene is left open where the match is weak. Clone size is given for some rows only: seen once, a few or many times, or a class if the clone is expanded.

TRBV7-9	many	NA	TRBJ2-7	TGTGCCAGCAGCTCACAGAGACTGTCGGAGCAGTACTTC	CASSSQRLSEQYF
TRBV6-5	many	TRBD1	TRBJ2-1	TGTGCCAGCTCCAACAGGGGGCTTTCCTACAATGAGCAGTTCTTC	CASSNRGLSYNEQFF
TRBV3-1	NA	NA	TRBJ2-7	TGTGCCAGCAGCCAAACCGTCAGAGTCTACGAGCAGTACTTC	CASSQTVRVYEQYF
TRBV7-2	few	TRBD1	TRBJ1-1	TGTGCCAGCAGCCATTGGGACAGGGGGAACACTGAAGCTTTCTTT	CASSHWDRGNTEAFF
TRBV12-3/TRBV12-4	few	NA	TRBJ2-7	TGTGCCAGCAGCCAGGGTATCCAGTACGAGCAGTACTTC	CASSQGIQYEQYF
TRBV10-2	few	NA	TRBJ2-7	TGCGCCAGCAGGGGGGACTCCCGAAATTCCTACGAGCAGTACTTC	CASRGDSRNSYEQYF
TRBV11-2	many	NA	TRBJ2-5	TGTGCCAGCAGCTTTAGTAGGGCCGACCAAGAGACCCAGTACTTC	CASSFSRADQETQYF
TRBV12-3/TRBV12-4	NA	NA	TRBJ1-2	TGTGCCAGCAGTTTAGGCAGGAGCCTCTACACCTTC	CASSLGRSLYTF
TRBV5-1	few	NA	TRBJ2-7	TGCGCCAGCAGCTTGGTGACGAGCTCCTACGAGCAGTACTTC	CASSLVTSSYEQYF
TRBV10-3	NA	NA	TRBJ2-1	TGTGCCATCAACCGGGACGGCTACAATGAGCAGTTCTTC	CAINRDGYNEQFF
TRBV20-1	few	TRBD1	TRBJ1-6	TGCAGTGCTCAAGACAGGGGCACTTCACCCCTCCACTTT	CSAQDRGTSPLHF
TRBV7-6	few	NA	TRBJ2-5	TGTGCCAGCAGCCGGACGTATCGGGAGACCCAGTACTTC	CASSRTYRETQYF
TRBV7-8	few	NA	TRBJ1-6	TGTGCCAGCAGCTTAACGGACGGATCACCCCTCCACTTT	CASSLTDGSPLHF
TRBV7-2	many	NA	TRBJ1-4	TGTGCCAGCAGGAGAGGGGCCAATGAAAAACTGTTTTTT	CASRRGANEKLFF
TRBV2	many	TRBD2	TRBJ2-2	TGTGCCAGCAGGGGGCACAGCGGGGGCAACACCGGGGAGCTGTTTTTT	CASRGHSGGNTGELFF
TRBV7-8	few	NA	TRBJ2-3	TGTGCCAGCAAGATACAGGGCAGCACAGATACGCAGTATTTT	CASKIQGSTDTQYF
TRBV6-6	many	NA	TRBJ1-1	TGTGCCAGCAGTAAGGTCATCTACACTGAAGCTTTCTTT	CASSKVIYTEAFF
TRBV27	many	NA	TRBJ1-4	TGTGCCAGCAGTCCGGGGACGTCCCTTACTAATGAAAAACTGTTTTTT	CASSPGTSLTNEKLFF
TRBV7-9	many	NA	TRBJ2-1	TGTGCCAGCAGCCCGGACTGGAATGAGCAGTTCTTC	CASSPDWNEQFF
TRBV9	many	NA	TRBJ2-3	TGTGCCAGCAGCGTAGAGGGCAGAAGCACAGATACGCAGTATTTT	CASSVEGRSTDTQYF
TRBV7-8	many	NA	TRBJ2-5	TGTGCCAGCATCCAAGGGACTGCCCGGGAGACCCAGTACTTC	CASIQGTARETQYF
TRBV27	many	TRBD1	TRBJ1-2	TGTGCCAGCAGGGACAGGGGGCGCCCCGGCTATGGCTACACCTTC	CASRDRGRPGYGYTF
TRBV7-2	NA	TRBD1	TRBJ1-4	TGTGCCAGCAGCTGGGACAGGGGGCGTGATGAAAAACTGTTTTTT	CASSWDRGRDEKLFF
TRBV2	many	NA	TRBJ2-5	TGTGCCAGCAGTGAAGTACCAGGGAGGCAAGAGACCCAGTACTTC	CASSEVPGRQETQYF
TRBV4-2	NA	NA	TRBJ2-7	TGTGCCAGCAGCCAAGACCCGACTACAGGGTTCTACGAGCAGTACTTC	CASSQDPTTGFYEQYF
TRBV7-6	NA	NA	TRBJ1-3	TGTGCCAGCAGCCCGGCGGGAAACACCATATATTTT	CASSPAGNTIYF
TRBV12-3/TRBV12-4	few	NA	TRBJ1-6	TGTGCCAGCAGTTTAAAGGGTGGTAATTCACCCCTCCACTTT	CASSLKGGNSPLHF
TRBV7-9	many	NA	TRBJ2-7	TGTGCCAGCAGCTTAGGGGTCGGAGAGCAGTACTTC	CASSLGVGEQYF
TRBV14	NA	NA	TRBJ1-4	TGTGCCAGCAGCCAAGTCGTTGGAAAACTGTTTTTT	CASSQVVGKLFF
TRBV10-2	few	NA	TRBJ2-3	TGCGCCAGCGAGTCAAAAAACACAGATACGCAGTATTTT	CASESKNTDTQYF
TRBV28	many	NA	TRBJ1-2	TGTGCCAGCAGTTTATCCCACGTCCGGGGTGCTGGCTACACCTTC	CASSLSHVRGAGYTF
TRBV5-1	few	NA	TRBJ2-1	TGCGCCAGCAGCGCCGACCCGCAAACCTACAATGAGCAGTTCTTC	CASSADPQTYNEQFF
TRBV3-1	NA	TRBD2	TRBJ2-5	TGTGCCAGCAAGGCTAGCGGGAGTCCTCGGAAACAAGAGACCCAGTACTTC	CASKASGSPRKQETQYF
TRBV20-1	NA	NA	TRBJ2-3	TGCAGTGCTAGAGCAGGGAGGGATACGCAGTATTTT	CSARAGRDTQYF
TRBV29-1	NA	NA	TRBJ2-7	TGCAGCGTTCGTCAGGGGACCTACGAGCAGTACTTC	CSVRQGTYEQYF
TRBV29-1	many	NA	TRBJ2-5	TGCAGCGCCCAATTGCCAGCTGCGGAGACCCAGTACTTC	CSAQLPAAETQYF
TRBV20-1	few	TRBD2	TRBJ2-2	TGCAGTGCTAGTGGGCTAGCGGGGGGTGCCGGGGAGCTGTTTTTT	CSASGLAGGAGELFF
TRBV6-5	NA	NA	TRBJ1-4	TGTGCCAGCAGCCCTGGTTGGGGTGCGACTAATGAAAAACTGTTTTTT	CASSPGWGATNEKLFF
TRBV7-9	many	NA	TRBJ2-1	TGTGCCAGCAGCTTAGCTAGATCATACTACAATGAGCAGTTCTTC	CASSLARSYYNEQFF
TRBV30	NA	TRBD1	TRBJ2-7	TGTGCCTGGAGTGGGACAGGGAACGACGAGCAGTACTTC	CAWSGTGNDEQYF
TRBV18	few	TRBD1	TRBJ2-1	TGTGCCAGCTCTCAGGGGGCAGAGGAGCAGTTCTTC	CASSQGAEEQFF
TRBV2	many	NA	TRBJ2-1	TGTGCCAGCAGTGGTTTCAGGCAGTCCATACGCAATGAGCAGTTCTTC	CASSGFRQSIRNEQFF
TRBV13	many	NA	TRBJ2-7	TGTGCCAGCAGCCGCGGACCTGACTACGAGCAGTACTTC	CASSRGPDYEQYF
TRBV15	NA	NA	TRBJ1-6	TGTGCCACCAGCAGGGACAGCAATAATTCACCCCTCCACTTT	CATSRDSNNSPLHF
TRBV5-1	few	NA	TRBJ2-7	TGCGCCAGCAGCTTGACAGGGTACTCCTACGAGCAGTACTTC	CASSLTGYSYEQYF
TRBV20-1	many	NA	TRBJ2-7	TGCAGTGCTAGAGTTCCCCCCTTAGAGCAGTACTTC	CSARVPPLEQYF
TRBV7-9	NA	NA	TRBJ1-2	TGTGCCAGCAGCGGAAGCTCCCGGGATGGCTACACCTTC	CASSGSSRDGYTF
TRBV28	many	NA	TRBJ2-7	TGTGCCAGCACCAGCGCGATAGGACAGCCGTACGAGCAGTACTTC	CASTSAIGQPYEQYF
TRBV28	many	NA	TRBJ1-6	TGTGCCAGCAGTTATAGTGGGGGGCTACAAATAAATTCACCCCTCCACTTT	CASSYSGGLQINSPLHF